Presented here are 29 T cell receptor beta chains from one specimen sequenced in a study of cytomegalovirus exposure and HLA in healthy donors. PCR amplification relied on 60 Vbeta primers (plus 13 Jbeta primers). Generated by immunoSEQ multiplex PCR, the TCRdb table keeps only in-frame clones and is missing some. The sample holds roughly 150,000 clones; approximately 88% are singletons and the top ten take around 0.93%. The sequencing sample was made of PBMCs. These receptors all stem from a man younger than 40 in good health and CMV-seronegative.

The chain employs TRBV5-1 and TRBJ2-1; D uncertain. CDR3 length: 15 amino acids. V lost 5 bases, J lost 1 base, and 13 bases lay in between. Germline CDR1 reads SGHRS; CDR2 reads YFSETQ. In nucleotides, the CDR3 is TGCGCCAGCAGTAGGTCACCGGGTTCCTACAATGAGCAGTTCTTC. Its translation is CASSRSPGSYNEQFF.

The gene calls are TRBV5-1 and TRBJ1-4; D unclear. Germline CDR1 and CDR2: SGHRS and YFSETQ. V was shortened by 3 bases and J by 3 bases, with 12 bases between the two germline ends. This CDR3 region has 15 residues. CDR3: CASSSMGRANEKLFF. For the CDR3, the DNA is TGCGCCAGCAGCTCTATGGGGAGGGCTAATGAAAAACTGTTTTTT.

This clone came up many times. The chain couples TRBV4-2 to TRBJ1-2; TRBD1 agrees at 8 bases. The CDR3 loop spans 15 amino acids. Per germline, CDR1 LGHNA and CDR2 YNFKEQ. V shed 6 bases, J shed 7 bases, and the junction held 13 bases outside the gene matches. The chain's CDR3 is CASRDRDSLLSGYTF. The CDR3 bases are TGTGCCAGCAGGGACAGGGACAGTCTTTTGAGTGGCTACACCTTC.

Only one count was recorded for this clone. This chain links TRBV7-9 with TRBJ2-5; D is possibly TRBD1 (5 bases). The V end was cut by 2 bases, the J end by 2 bases, with 21 bases between. The CDR3 is made up of 18 amino acids. The V gene's germline CDR1 is SEHNR and CDR2 FQNEAQ (reference sequence). The CDR3 spells CASSLLPSRQGGQETQYF. DNA for the CDR3: TGTGCCAGCAGCTTACTTCCCAGTCGGCAGGGTGGGCAAGAGACCCAGTACTTC.

There are a few counts of this clone. J is TRBJ1-2 and V is TRBV4-1; tentative D call: TRBD1 (5 bases). The CDR3 length is 15 residues. Trimming pared 1 base from V and 3 bases from J, leaving 12 bases between. Per the germline V gene, CDR1 is MGHRA and CDR2 is YSYEKL. The CDR3 loop is CASSQVGVRDYGYTF. In nucleotides, the CDR3 is TGCGCCAGCAGCCAAGTCGGTGTCAGGGACTATGGCTACACCTTC.

This clone was picked up a small number of times. V gene TRBV6-5 combines with J gene TRBJ2-7; no definite D call. The CDR3 loop spans 15 amino acids. The V end was cut by 0 bases, the J end by 1 base, with 10 bases between. In germline, CDR1 is MNHEY, CDR2 SVGAGI. This CDR3 reads CASSYSDIRSYEQYF. CDR3 in DNA: TGTGCCAGCAGTTACTCGGATATCAGGTCCTACGAGCAGTACTTC.

A few counts support this clone. This chain joins TRBV2 and TRBJ1-2, with D possibly being TRBD1 (5 bases). Germline assignment: CDR1 SNHLY and CDR2 FYNNEI. V lost 5 bases and J 2 bases, leaving 12 bases between the germline ends. The CDR3 runs 14 residues. The CDR3 region is CASSQEGRNYGYTF. The DNA for the CDR3 is TGTGCCAGCAGTCAAGAGGGGCGCAACTATGGCTACACCTTC.

In its sample, this clone was seen a few times. The chain recombines TRBV13 with TRBJ1-6; 8 positions agree with TRBD1. The V segment lost 3 bases and the J segment 7 bases; nucleotides outside the gene matches: 2. CDR1 is PRHDT and CDR2 is FYEKMQ in the germline V gene (reference sequence). There are 14 residues in the CDR3. The CDR3 reads CASSFRGLNSPLHF. CDR3 in DNA: TGTGCCAGCAGCTTCAGGGGGCTCAATTCACCCCTCCACTTT.

This clone was counted only a few times. This chain connects TRBV30 to TRBJ2-7; D possibly corresponds to TRBD1 (6 bases). Deletions cut 5 bases from V and 4 bases from J, with 12 bases between. Germline CDR1 reads GTSNPN; CDR2 reads SVGIG (reference sequence). CDR3 length: 12 amino acids. In DNA form, the CDR3 reads TGTGCCTGGGCACCTCAGGGGTACGAGCAGTACTTC. Protein sequence: CAWAPQGYEQYF.

This clone was picked up a small number of times. The chain is built from TRBV5-4 and TRBJ2-1; 8 bases line up with TRBD2. Germline loops: CDR1 SGHNT, CDR2 YYREEE (reference sequence). V shed 2 bases, J shed 2 bases, and the junction held 6 bases outside the gene matches. The CDR3 has 16 amino acids. The CDR3 sequence: CASSLVAGGPYNEQFF. For the CDR3, the DNA is TGTGCCAGCAGCTTAGTTGCGGGGGGACCCTACAATGAGCAGTTCTTC.

V and J are TRBV2 and TRBJ1-1, with D possibly TRBD1 on 5 matching bases. CDR3 length: 13 amino acids. Per the germline V gene, CDR1 is SNHLY and CDR2 is FYNNEI. V was clipped by 6 bases and J by 0 bases, with 8 bases between them. The CDR3 loop is CASRGEVNTEAFF. The CDR3 nucleotides are TGTGCCAGCAGAGGGGAGGTGAACACTGAAGCTTTCTTT.

The chain carries TRBV5-1 and TRBJ2-7, with TRBD1 matching over 9 bases. The germline V gene encodes CDR1 SGHRS and CDR2 YFSETQ. This CDR3 has 15 amino acids. V lost 5 bases, J lost 4 bases, and 10 bases stayed unmatched. The CDR3 loop is CASSGGQGLSYEQYF. In DNA, the CDR3 is TGCGCCAGCAGTGGGGGACAGGGTTTATCGTACGAGCAGTACTTC.

For this clone: Its ends do not fully match the called genes, so a read error is possible. This sample includes further DNA sequences coding for the same CDR3. The chain carries TRBV28 and TRBJ2-7, with 10 bases matching TRBD2. The V gene's germline CDR1 is MDHEN and CDR2 SYDVKM. This CDR3 contains 14 residues. The CDR3 spells CASRAAGGQGEQYF. CDR3 bases: TGTGCCAGCAGGGCAGCGGGGGGGCAGGGCGAGCAGTATTTC.

This clone showed up just a few times. The rearrangement uses TRBV5-1 and TRBJ1-1; D may be TRBD1 (6 bases). CDR3 length equals 15 residues. The germline V gene encodes CDR1 SGHRS and CDR2 YFSETQ. V dropped 0 bases and J dropped 1 base, with 10 bases sitting between them. CDR3 region: CASSLDGQRNTEAFF. The CDR3 nucleotides are TGCGCCAGCAGCTTGGATGGACAGAGGAACACTGAAGCTTTCTTT.

This chain links TRBV5-1 with TRBJ2-7; D is possibly TRBD1 (5 bases). This CDR3 is built from 13 residues. CDR1 is SGHRS and CDR2 is YFSETQ in the germline V gene. Trimming cost V 5 bases and J 0 bases, with 9 bases left between them. CDR3 coding DNA: TGCGCCAGCAGACAGGCAGACTCCTACGAGCAGTACTTC. Translating gives CASRQADSYEQYF.

V gene TRBV5-1 combines with J gene TRBJ2-1; D is uncertain. The germline V gene has CDR1 SGHRS and CDR2 YFSETQ. The length of the CDR3 is 11 residues. Trimming pared 6 bases from V and 5 bases from J, leaving 6 bases between. The CDR3 sequence is CASTQNNEQFF. The CDR3, as DNA: TGCGCCAGCACCCAGAACAATGAGCAGTTCTTC.

This chain connects TRBV15 to TRBJ2-7; 8 bases line up with TRBD2. After removal of 1 base from V and 2 bases from J, the junction contained 10 bases not matched to a gene. In germline, CDR1 is LNHNV, CDR2 YYDKDF (reference sequence). This CDR3 comprises 17 residues. The CDR3 loop reads CATSRVRRTSTAYEQYF. The CDR3 bases are TGTGCCACCAGCAGAGTAAGAAGGACTAGCACCGCCTACGAGCAGTACTTC.

J is TRBJ2-4 and V is TRBV6-1; 9 bases match TRBD1. The CDR3 runs to 19 residues. Germline loops: CDR1 MNHNS, CDR2 SASEGT. J gave up 2 bases and V 0 bases, and 11 bases lay outside the gene matches. The CDR3 bases are TGTGCCAGCAGTGAAGCTCCCTTACAGGGGGCCGGGACCAAAAACATTCAGTACTTC. Residues: CASSEAPLQGAGTKNIQYF.

The chain combines TRBV19 with TRBJ1-2; the match to TRBD1 covers 8 bases. Germline assignment: CDR1 LNHDA and CDR2 SQIVND (reference sequence). Losses at the gene ends were 3 bases for V and 4 bases for J; bases not matched to a gene: 4. The CDR3 spans 14 residues. CDR3 bases: TGTGCCAGTAGTATTCAGGGGGCTGGCTATGGCTACACCTTC. This translates into CASSIQGAGYGYTF.

DNA of the CDR3: TGCGCCAGCGTCGTCGGGATAGCGGGGACCAATGAGCAGTTCTTC. This encodes CASVVGIAGTNEQFF. The V gene is TRBV5-1, the J gene TRBJ2-1; 8 bases fit TRBD2. Germline loops: CDR1 SGHRS, CDR2 YFSETQ. This CDR3 has 15 residues. With V trimmed by 7 bases and J by 6 bases, 12 bases remained unmatched. Full variable domain (missing parts from reference TRBV5-1 and TRBJ2-1): KAGVTQTPRYLIKTRGQQVTLSCSPISGHRSVSWYQQTPGQGLQFLFEYFSETQRNKGNFPGRFSGRQFSNSRSEMNVSTLELGDSALYLCASVVGIAGTNEQFFGPGTRLTVL.

The chain uses TRBV18 and TRBJ1-6; TRBD1 matches 7 bases. J gave up 6 bases and V 4 bases, and 9 bases lay outside the gene matches. Germline loops: CDR1 KGHSH, CDR2 LQKENI. The CDR3 has 16 residues. CDR3 loop: CASSRNDRAFNSPLHF. In nucleotides, the CDR3 is TGTGCCAGCTCACGAAACGACAGGGCCTTTAATTCACCCCTCCACTTT. The full variable domain, with the rest looked up from reference TRBV18 and TRBJ1-6, is NAGVMQNPRHLVRRRGQEARLRCSPMKGHSHVYWYRQLPEEGLKFMVYLQKENIIDESGMPKERFSAEFPKEGPSILRIQQVVRGDSAAYFCASSRNDRAFNSPLHFGNGTRLTVT.

This chain uses TRBV7-2 with TRBJ2-2, with TRBD1 identical over 10 bases. The trim removed 5 bases at V and 6 bases at J, leaving 9 bases unmatched. Germline-derived CDR1 and CDR2 are SGHTA and FQGNSA. This CDR3 has 16 amino acids. For the CDR3, the DNA is TGTGCCAGCAGCCGTTTCGGGACAGGGGTTCCCGGGGAGCTGTTTTTT. This gives the protein CASSRFGTGVPGELFF.

The chain employs TRBV2 and TRBJ2-1; D unclear. The CDR3 spans 12 residues. CDR1 and CDR2 (germline): SNHLY, FYNNEI. V was shortened by 2 bases and J by 7 bases, with 6 bases between the two germline ends. CDR3 nucleotide sequence: TGTGCCAGCAGTGAATGGGCTAATGAGCAGTTCTTC. It codes for CASSEWANEQFF.

CDR3 sequence: CASSLLDRRGPGNSPLHF. In DNA, the CDR3 is TGTGCCAGCAGTTTACTGGACAGGAGGGGGCCCGGTAATTCACCCCTCCACTTT. The chain has TRBV27 and TRBJ1-6, with 7 bases lining up with TRBD1. The CDR3 spans 18 residues. With V trimmed by 2 bases and J by 6 bases, 13 bases remained unmatched. Germline V gene sequence: CDR1 MNHEY, CDR2 SMNVEV (reference sequence).

This chain's CDR3 is CAWSPKSTDTQYF. The CDR3 region has the DNA TGTGCCTGGAGTCCTAAGTCCACAGATACGCAGTATTTT. The chain couples TRBV30 to TRBJ2-3; D remains unclear. From germline, CDR1 is GTSNPN and CDR2 SVGIG (reference sequence). The CDR3 loop spans 13 amino acids. Trimming shortened V by 2 bases and J by 2 bases, and 8 bases separated the two germline ends.

The chain employs TRBV7-2 and TRBJ2-7; TRBD2 matches at 7 bases. The CDR3 has 15 amino acids. J gave up 7 bases and V 5 bases, and 14 bases lay outside the gene matches. CDR1 SGHTA and CDR2 FQGNSA come from the germline V gene. The CDR3 DNA follows: TGTGCCAGCAGCCCACTAGGGAGGGCCTGGGAAGAGCAGTACTTC. Translated: CASSPLGRAWEEQYF.

The chain links TRBV5-6 to TRBJ2-1; 13 nucleotides match TRBD2. The CDR3 runs to 15 residues. Trimming at V came to 4 bases and at J to 8 bases, leaving 6 bases not matched to a gene. Germline CDR1 is SGHDT and CDR2 is YYEEEE. This CDR3 is CASSRLAGGTYEQFF. The CDR3 region has the DNA TGTGCCAGCAGCCGACTAGCGGGAGGAACCTATGAGCAGTTCTTC.

The chain carries TRBV6-5 and TRBJ1-1, with 8 bases lining up with TRBD1. The CDR3 is 14 amino acids. Trimming removed 6 bases from V and 4 bases from J; junction bases left unmatched: 7. Germline V CDR1 and CDR2: MNHEY, SVGAGI. This CDR3 reads CASRRTQGATEAFF. CDR3 coding DNA: TGTGCCAGCAGGAGAACTCAGGGGGCCACTGAAGCTTTCTTT.

V usage is TRBV19 and J usage is TRBJ1-1; TRBD1 matches 7 bases. The V gene's germline CDR1 is LNHDA and CDR2 SQIVND (reference sequence). The CDR3 covers 14 residues. V gave up 3 bases and J gave up 0 bases; unmatched junction bases: 1. The CDR3 sequence: CASSMGTVNTEAFF. The CDR3 region has the DNA TGTGCCAGTAGTATGGGGACAGTGAACACTGAAGCTTTCTTT.